These 27 T cell receptor beta chains share one sample of origin, sequenced in a study of CD8 T cells in ankylosing spondylitis listed by TCRdb under 2017. Library method: 5' RACE. TCRdb names Illumina HiSeq 2500 as the instrument used. TCRdb redid the processing of the public reads, applying fastp at Q25 and MiXCR, and retained in-frame beta chains. Each CDR3 protein appears once, grouped with its most common genes and DNA. The sample includes over 110,000 distinct CDR3 sequences, with 8% to 9% observed a single time. The ten largest clones represent approximately 7% of the sample. Sequencing was done on a sample of synovial fluid, either unsorted or a sorted T cell fraction (not recorded which). Receptors originate from a male donor with ankylosing spondylitis.

This clonotype has just a few counts. The chain recombines TRBV20-1 with TRBJ2-7; D not certain. CDR3 length: 11 amino acids. Trimming pared 8 bases from V and 5 bases from J, leaving 13 bases between. Germline V lookup: CDR1 DFQATT, CDR2 SNEGSKA (reference sequence). For the CDR3, the DNA is TGCAGTTCTCGCCGTGGAGACGAGCAGTACTTC. It is translated as CSSRRGDEQYF.

In its sample, this clonotype was seen a few times. This rearrangement joins TRBV9 to TRBJ2-2; 7 bases line up with TRBD2. Unmatched junction bases numbered 7, after V lost 0 bases and J lost 5 bases. CDR3 size: 16 residues. Germline V gene sequence: CDR1 SGDLS, CDR2 YYNGEE. The CDR3 is CASSVDPSGKTGELFF. Here the CDR3 DNA reads TGTGCCAGCAGCGTAGATCCCAGCGGGAAAACCGGGGAGCTGTTTTTT. The whole variable domain, remainder taken from reference TRBV9 and TRBJ2-2, is DSGVTQTPKHLITATGQRVTLRCSPRSGDLSVYWYQQSLDQGLQFLIQYYNGEERAKGNILERFSAQQFPDLHSELNLSSLELGDSALYFCASSVDPSGKTGELFFGEGSRLTVL.

The chain has TRBV10-3 and TRBJ2-1, with D hard to call. The ends were cut back, 3 bases at V and 0 bases at J, with 9 bases in the middle. This CDR3 is 15 amino acids long. Germline-derived CDR1 and CDR2 are ENHRY and SYGVKD. The CDR3 sequence: CAISDRASSYNEQFF. The CDR3 coding sequence is TGTGCCATCAGTGATCGTGCATCCTCCTACAATGAGCAGTTCTTC.

This clonotype was found many times. This rearrangement joins TRBV5-1 to TRBJ2-1; TRBD1 agrees at 8 bases. After removal of 2 bases from V and 6 bases from J, the junction contained 10 bases not matched to a gene. Looked up from germline, CDR1 is SGHRS and CDR2 is YFSETQ. The CDR3 extends over 16 amino acids. CDR3 sequence (DNA): TGCGCCAGCAGCTTAATCCGGGAAACAGGGGGCAATGAGCAGTTCTTC. Protein product: CASSLIRETGGNEQFF.

This clonotype was observed at least ten times. The CDR3 DNA is TGTGCCAGCAGTGGCCCCGGGACTAGCCCCTACGAGCAGTACTTC. It translates to CASSGPGTSPYEQYF. V and J are TRBV28 and TRBJ2-7, with 9 bases that match TRBD2. The ends lost 5 bases at V and 2 bases at J; junction bases unmatched: 7. CDR3 length: 15 amino acids. From germline, CDR1 is MDHEN and CDR2 SYDVKM.

This clonotype was picked up a small number of times. The rearrangement links TRBV4-3 to TRBJ1-5; 7 bases line up with TRBD1. The CDR3 has 15 amino acids. The V and J ends lost 0 bases and 7 bases, in that order; junction bases with no gene match: 6. Germline V CDR1 and CDR2: LGHNA, YSLEER. CDR3 DNA: TGCGCCAGCAGCCAAGATGAGGGGGCGGGGCAGCCCCAGCATTTT. It specifies CASSQDEGAGQPQHF.

V usage is TRBV4-3 and J usage is TRBJ1-5; D gene uncertain. Trimming stripped 0 bases from V and 3 bases from J, with 12 bases between. Per the germline V gene, CDR1 is LGHNA and CDR2 is YSLEER. The CDR3 totals 16 residues. In DNA form, the CDR3 reads TGCGCCAGCAGCCAAGATTTCCAGGCCCCCAATCAGCCCCAGCATTTT. This translates into CASSQDFQAPNQPQHF.

This clonotype came up many times. This rearrangement joins TRBV7-2 to TRBJ2-5, with unresolved D. V was cut by 3 bases and J by 2 bases, with 10 bases left in between. The germline gives CDR1 SGHTA, CDR2 FQGNSA. This CDR3 comprises 14 residues. CDR3 in amino acids: CASSFQRSQETQYF. The CDR3 DNA sequence: TGTGCCAGCAGCTTTCAACGCAGTCAAGAGACCCAGTACTTC. Complete variable domain (other parts from reference TRBV7-2 and TRBJ2-5): GAGVSQSPSNKVTEKGKDVELRCDPISGHTALYWYRQSLGQGLEFLIYFQGNSAPDKSGLPSDRFSAERTGGSVSTLTIQRTQQEDSAVYLCASSFQRSQETQYFGPGTRLLVL.

The chain recombines TRBV6-1 with TRBJ2-6; D is unresolved. Per the germline V gene, CDR1 is MNHNS and CDR2 is SASEGT. V was trimmed by 4 bases and J by 4 bases, leaving 5 bases between them. This CDR3 region has 13 residues. CDR3: CASSGAGANVLTF. CDR3 sequence (DNA): TGTGCCAGCAGTGGGGCAGGGGCCAACGTCCTGACTTTC.

This clonotype was detected ten times or more. The chain couples TRBV20-1 to TRBJ2-5, with D possibly matching TRBD1 (6 bases). The CDR3 is 14 residues long. Germline V gene sequence: CDR1 DFQATT, CDR2 SNEGSKA (reference sequence). V was cut by 0 bases and J by 4 bases, with 12 bases left in between. For the CDR3, the DNA is TGCAGTGCTAGAGACGTCAGGGGTCCAGAGACCCAGTACTTC. This encodes CSARDVRGPETQYF.

The chain recombines TRBV7-6 with TRBJ2-3; D remains unclear. Germline V gene lookup returns CDR1 SGHVS and CDR2 FNYEAQ. The CDR3 is 15 amino acids. The germline V and J ends were trimmed by 3 bases and 3 bases, with 13 bases remaining between them. This CDR3 is CASSFAGWGTDTQYF. The CDR3 region has the DNA TGTGCCAGCAGCTTTGCTGGCTGGGGAACAGATACGCAGTATTTT.

This clonotype was found many times. The chain recombines TRBV12-3 or TRBV12-4 with TRBJ2-4, with TRBD1 matching over 7 bases. The CDR3 contains 14 residues. V gave up 5 bases and J gave up 6 bases; unmatched junction bases: 7. As DNA, the CDR3 is TGTGCCAGCAGTACCTACAGGGGTGGAAACATTCAGTACTTC. Translation gives CASSTYRGGNIQYF.

This clonotype showed up many times. The rearrangement links TRBV28 to TRBJ2-7, with 7 bases that match TRBD1. This CDR3 is 14 amino acids long. CDR1 and CDR2 (germline): MDHEN, SYDVKM. After removal of 3 bases from V and 2 bases from J, the junction contained 4 bases not matched to a gene. This CDR3 is CASSLDQGAYEQYF. The CDR3 nucleotides read TGTGCCAGCAGTTTGGATCAGGGGGCCTACGAGCAGTACTTC.

This clonotype was seen many times. The chain carries TRBV28 and TRBJ2-5; D gene uncertain. The germline gives CDR1 MDHEN, CDR2 SYDVKM. The CDR3 extends over 14 amino acids. Trimming left V 4 bases short and J 2 bases short, with 11 bases between. CDR3 loop: CASSSDRVQETQYF. The DNA for the CDR3 is TGTGCCAGCAGTTCAGATCGAGTTCAAGAGACCCAGTACTTC. Full variable domain (missing parts from reference TRBV28 and TRBJ2-5): DVKVTQSSRYLVKRTGEKVFLECVQDMDHENMFWYRQDPGLGLRLIYFSYDVKMKEKGDIPEGYSVSREKKERFSLILESASTNQTSMYLCASSSDRVQETQYFGPGTRLLVL.

With respect to this clonotype: Compared with germline, one end of the junction differs, possibly owing to a read error. The rearrangement joins TRBV7-7 to TRBJ1-1, with D hard to call. Germline values: CDR1 SSHAT, CDR2 FNYEAQ (reference sequence). The CDR3 runs to 13 residues. Written as DNA, the CDR3 is TGTGCTAGCAGCTCGGCATTGAACACTGAAGCTTTCTTT. This encodes CASSSALNTEAFF.

The chain is built from TRBV5-1 and TRBJ1-1; possible D gene TRBD1, 6 bases. Trimming left V 4 bases short and J 6 bases short, with 16 bases between. The germline V gene encodes CDR1 SGHRS and CDR2 YFSETQ. The CDR3 loop spans 14 amino acids. The CDR3 loop is CASSLQTGSAEAFF. Written as DNA, the CDR3 is TGCGCCAGCAGCCTACAGACAGGTAGCGCTGAAGCTTTCTTT.

This clonotype has at least ten counts. The rearrangement joins TRBV6-2 or TRBV6-3 to TRBJ1-1; perhaps TRBD1 as D (6 bases). The germline gives CDR1 MNHEY, CDR2 SVGEGT. This CDR3 is built from 14 residues. Deletions cut 2 bases from V and 3 bases from J, with 10 bases between. Here the CDR3 reads CASSYDSGDTEAFF. In DNA form, the CDR3 reads TGTGCCAGCAGTTACGATTCAGGGGACACTGAAGCTTTCTTT.

At least ten counts were recorded for this clonotype. The chain uses TRBV7-2 and TRBJ2-7; 8 positions agree with TRBD2. CDR1 and CDR2 (germline): SGHTA, FQGNSA. V lost 1 base to trimming and J lost 0 bases; unmatched junction nucleotides: 5. There are 16 residues in the CDR3. The chain's CDR3 is CASSLVGGVPSYEQYF. The CDR3 coding sequence is TGTGCCAGCAGCTTAGTCGGGGGGGTCCCCTCCTACGAGCAGTACTTC.

In its sample, this clonotype ranks as large. This rearrangement joins TRBV2 to TRBJ2-1, with 9 positions matching TRBD1. The V and J ends lost 2 bases and 6 bases, in that order; junction bases with no gene match: 14. CDR3 length equals 18 residues. The germline V gene encodes CDR1 SNHLY and CDR2 FYNNEI. The CDR3: CASSERSPTWDRVNEQFF. The CDR3 DNA follows: TGTGCCAGCAGTGAACGCTCACCAACATGGGACAGGGTCAATGAGCAGTTCTTC.

This clonotype came up many times. CDR3 DNA: TGTGCCATCAGTCGGGACAGGGGATCCACTGAAGCTTTCTTT. Protein: CAISRDRGSTEAFF. The genes are TRBV10-3 and TRBJ1-1; TRBD1 agrees at 10 bases. Germline lookup yields CDR1 ENHRY and CDR2 SYGVKD. J lost 4 bases, V lost 5 bases, and 4 bases had no gene match. The CDR3 is made up of 14 amino acids.

This clonotype was found a few times. A much larger clone lies one base from this, so it may be a read error. The conserved phenylalanine or tryptophan is not found at the CDR3 terminus, so this likely reflects a read error. The DNA is left out, because the CDR3 cannot be placed on it with certainty; the CDR3 is given as TCRdb lists it. The J gene is TRBJ2-1, the V gene TRBV7-9. Germline V gene lookup returns CDR1 SEHNR and CDR2 FQNEAQ (reference sequence). The CDR3 is 12 amino acids long, termini counted. CDR3 region: CASTLINGFAFL.

J is TRBJ2-2 and V is TRBV5-4, with D perhaps matching TRBD1 (6 bases). The CDR3 totals 12 residues. V lost 4 bases and J 8 bases, leaving 9 bases between the germline ends. From germline, CDR1 is SGHNT and CDR2 YYREEE (reference sequence). In DNA form, the CDR3 reads TGTGCCAGCAGCCAAACAGGGGGGGAGCTGTTTTTT. Its protein is CASSQTGGELFF.

This clonotype was found many times. The rearrangement joins TRBV5-6 to TRBJ1-1; TRBD1 matches at 7 bases. Germline-derived CDR1 and CDR2 are SGHDT and YYEEEE. The V and J ends lost 0 bases and 8 bases, in that order; junction bases with no gene match: 7. The CDR3 loop spans 14 amino acids. The CDR3 region is CASSLVPTGAEAFF. DNA of the CDR3: TGTGCCAGCAGCTTGGTACCCACAGGGGCAGAAGCTTTCTTT. Variable domain in full (rest from reference TRBV5-6 and TRBJ1-1): DAGVTQSPTHLIKTRGQQVTLRCSPKSGHDTVSWYQQALGQGPQFIFQYYEEEERQRGNFPDRFSGHQFPNYSSELNVNALLLGDSALYLCASSLVPTGAEAFFGQGTRLTVV.

In its sample, this clonotype was seen many times. The chain employs TRBV20-1 and TRBJ2-3, with 14 bases fitting TRBD2. The CDR3 covers 14 residues. Germline assignment: CDR1 DFQATT and CDR2 SNEGSKA (reference sequence). The V and J ends lost 7 bases and 4 bases, in that order; junction bases with no gene match: 4. This chain's CDR3 is CSVSGLAGADTQYF. DNA for the CDR3: TGCAGTGTTTCGGGACTAGCGGGAGCAGATACGCAGTATTTT.

The V call is TRBV7-9, the J call TRBJ1-6, with TRBD1 matching 10 bases. V lost 5 bases, J lost 9 bases, and 4 bases stayed unmatched. Germline V lookup: CDR1 SEHNR, CDR2 FQNEAQ (reference sequence). The CDR3 runs to 14 residues. CDR3 in DNA: TGTGCCAGCAGCGTCGGACAGGGGGGTTCACCCCTCCACTTT. Translation: CASSVGQGGSPLHF.

This chain uses TRBV13 with TRBJ1-5; 7 bases map to TRBD1. Losses at the gene ends were 6 bases for V and 7 bases for J; bases not matched to a gene: 15. This CDR3 comprises 16 residues. Germline-derived CDR1 and CDR2 are PRHDT and FYEKMQ (reference sequence). As DNA, the CDR3 is TGTGCCAGCAGTTGTCCCCGGGACAGTTCATGGCAGCCCCAGCATTTT. Residues: CASSCPRDSSWQPQHF.

This chain uses TRBV11-1 with TRBJ1-2, with 7 bases fitting TRBD1. The CDR3 has 12 residues. The germline V gene encodes CDR1 SGHAT and CDR2 FQDESV (reference sequence). With 5 bases clipped from V and 6 bases from J, the junction kept 3 bases outside the gene matches. CDR3: CASSQQGNGYTF. The CDR3 region has the DNA TGTGCCAGCAGCCAACAGGGGAATGGCTACACCTTC.